This section outlines one T cell receptor beta chain sequence together with its context. Its antigen is unidentified. Since a much larger clone is just one base distant, this may be a read error. The data derive from a study of T-cell reconstitution after alpha-beta-depleted transplantation in children. Study conclusions and caveats: The main origin of T-cell counts and diversity one year after transplant was newly produced T cells. About two months after transplant, alpha-beta T cells reportedly came from several hundred expanded graft clones.

CDR3 size: 10 residues. The V end lost 6 bases, the J end lost 7 bases, and 5 bases lay between the germline ends. During its preparation, the TCRbeta library received unique molecular identifiers. TCRdb itself ran the PCR reads through MiXCR, one entry per CDR3 protein. This table holds around 600,000 distinct CDR3 sequences, approximately 22% found once. The sample here was PBMCs, mostly from graft donor cells, taken 360 days after TCRalphabeta/CD19-depleted stem cell transplant. This chain links TRBV12-3 or TRBV12-4 with TRBJ2-3; D ambiguous. The sequence was collected from a boy in the first two years of life who had a stem cell transplant for acute myeloid leukemia, so the T cells may come from the graft donor. CDR3 sequence reads: CASSVYTQYF. In DNA form, the CDR3 reads TGTGCCAGCAGCGTCTATACGCAGTATTTT.